What follows describes a single TCR beta chain. Other DNA sequences from this sample encode an identical CDR3 as well. This record belongs to a study of blood T cell repertoires in COVID-19. Study overall: From T cells, B-cell-depleted T cells, or PBMCs came the material, which was cDNA or gDNA.

Original processing notes: Amplification from reference gene primers served as the basis for estimated nucleated cell counts. Repertoires were generated with immunoSEQ multiplex PCR, while TCRdb's copy carries only in-frame clones and drops some. V and J calls and clone size are given by that table; D and trimming were obtained from the DNA. The sample carries around 350,000 clones, around 87% recorded once. The CDR3 is 12 amino acids. V lost 4 bases and J 5 bases, leaving 8 bases between the germline ends. The sequencing input was peripheral blood. The genes are TRBV12-3 or TRBV12-4 and TRBJ1-2; no definite D call. This receptor was identified in a human donor in a cohort sampled during active COVID-19. The CDR3 region is CASSSGIYGYTF. As DNA, the CDR3 is TGTGCCAGCAGTTCCGGGATATATGGCTACACCTTC.